The 5 T cell receptor beta chains in this list originate from one sample, sequenced in a study of shared T cell receptors in the human thymus. Produced via immunoSEQ multiplex PCR; TCRdb's table is partial and in-frame only. The table lists under 850,000 clones, roughly 88% of them singletons, with about 0.01% in the top ten. The same sample was also studied in work on human thymus T cells.

The material sequenced was thymocytes. Every receptor here comes from a boy under three years old with a congenital heart defect.

This clone appeared once. The chain couples TRBV7-9 to TRBJ2-2; D may be TRBD2 (6 bases). The CDR3 runs 15 residues. From germline, CDR1 is SEHNR and CDR2 FQNEAQ (reference sequence). Trimming took off 3 bases at V and 0 bases at J, with 8 bases between the two ends. The DNA of the CDR3 is TGTGCCAGCAGCTTGGGGGGTCCGAACACCGGGGAGCTGTTTTTT. Its translation is CASSLGGPNTGELFF. The complete variable domain, with remaining parts taken from reference TRBV7-9 and TRBJ2-2, reads DTGVSQNPRHKITKRGQNVTFRCDPISEHNRLYWYRQTLGQGPEFLTYFQNEAQLEKSRLLSDRFSAERPKGSFSTLEIQRTEQGDSAMYLCASSLGGPNTGELFFGEGSRLTVL.

This clone was counted a single time. The rearrangement links TRBV5-1 to TRBJ2-2, with TRBD1 matching over 8 bases. The CDR3 is 17 amino acids. V was pared by 0 bases and J by 1 base, with 5 bases of the junction left unmatched. Germline-derived CDR1 and CDR2 are SGHRS and YFSETQ. CDR3 loop: CASSLGPGQGNTGELFF. The CDR3 bases are TGCGCCAGCAGCTTGGGGCCCGGACAGGGGAACACCGGGGAGCTGTTTTTT.

This chain connects TRBV21-1 to TRBJ1-4. TRBV21-1 is described as a pseudogene. The length of the CDR3 is 17 residues. CDR3 bases: TGTGCCAGCAGCTTGTGCGGGGTAAGGTACGGATATGAAAAACTGTTTTTT. It is translated as CASSLCGVRYGYEKLFF.

This chain connects TRBV27 to TRBJ1-2; D remains ambiguous. This CDR3 spans 14 amino acids. The V end was cut by 0 bases, the J end by 4 bases, with 9 bases between. CDR1 MNHEY and CDR2 SMNVEV come from the germline V gene (reference sequence). The DNA of the CDR3 is TGTGCCAGCAGTTTATCGGAGGGAGGCTATGGCTACACCTTC. It codes for CASSLSEGGYGYTF.

The chain is built from TRBV4-3 and TRBJ1-1, with D unresolved. Looked up from germline, CDR1 is LGHNA and CDR2 is YSLEER. The CDR3 spans 17 residues. Between the trimmed V and J ends, which lost 0 bases and 1 base, there was a span of 15 bases. The CDR3: CASSQEASPLQNTEAFF. In nucleotides, the CDR3 is TGCGCCAGCAGCCAAGAAGCGTCGCCTCTACAGAACACTGAAGCTTTCTTT.